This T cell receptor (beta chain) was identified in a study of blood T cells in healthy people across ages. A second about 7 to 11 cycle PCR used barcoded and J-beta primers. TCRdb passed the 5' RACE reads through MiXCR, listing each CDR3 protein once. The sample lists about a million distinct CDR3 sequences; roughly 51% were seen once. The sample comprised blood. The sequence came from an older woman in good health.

For the CDR3, the DNA is TGTGCCAGCAGCCGCCAGGGCAGGGTCGATGAGCAGTACTTC. This sequence encodes CASSRQGRVDEQYF. The V call is TRBV7-8, the J call TRBJ2-5, with a weak D call TRBD1 (5 bases). From germline, CDR1 is SGHVS and CDR2 FQNEAQ. This CDR3 spans 14 amino acids. Trimming stripped 5 bases from V and 11 bases from J, with 21 bases between.